Listed below are T cell receptor beta chains from one sample, sequenced in a study of blood T cell repertoires in COVID-19. Data came from immunoSEQ multiplex PCR; TCRdb stores just in-frame clones and leaves some out. This sample has about 130,000 clones, with roughly 85% found just once. Input material: peripheral blood. These receptors came from a woman of 80 years or more with COVID-19, enrolled during active disease. CDR3s include the opening cysteine and the closing phenylalanine or tryptophan. The D gene is left open where the match is weak. Expanded clones get a size class; other rows say once, few or many, or leave the size out.

V	J	size	D	CDR3	DNA
TRBV12-3/TRBV12-4	TRBJ2-7	.	.	CASSQNYEQYF	TGTGCCAGCAGTCAAAACTACGAGCAGTACTTC
TRBV7-2	TRBJ2-7	.	.	CASSPMGTIAYEQYF	TGTGCCAGCAGCCCAATGGGGACAATTGCTTACGAGCAGTACTTC
TRBV4-1	TRBJ2-2	once	.	CASSQVSHRVTGELFF	TGCGCCAGCAGCCAAGTCTCCCACAGGGTCACCGGGGAGCTGTTTTTT
TRBV6-5	TRBJ1-5	.	TRBD1	CASSNQGALSPQHF	TGTGCCAGCAGCAACCAGGGGGCCCTCAGCCCCCAGCATTTT
TRBV5-1	TRBJ1-1	.	TRBD1	CASSGGTAGETEAFF	TGCGCCAGCAGCGGCGGGACAGCAGGTGAAACTGAAGCTTTCTTT
TRBV28	TRBJ2-3	.	TRBD1	CASSSPGGNTQYF	TGTGCCAGCAGTTCCCCAGGGGGAAATACGCAGTATTTT
TRBV6-1	TRBJ2-7	once	TRBD2	CASSEGLAGVYEQYF	TGTGCCAGCAGTGAGGGGCTAGCGGGAGTTTACGAGCAGTACTTC
TRBV19	TRBJ2-7	.	TRBD1	CASSIGTGPPYEQYF	TGTGCCAGTAGTATTGGGACAGGCCCACCTTACGAGCAGTACTTC
TRBV19	TRBJ2-3	.	.	CASSIVQAITTDTQYF	TGTGCCAGTAGTATCGTGCAGGCGATTACAACAGATACGCAGTATTTT
TRBV6-5	TRBJ2-7	.	TRBD2	CASSLLAGYEQYF	TGTGCCAGCAGTTTACTAGCGGGCTACGAGCAGTACTTC
TRBV19	TRBJ2-7	.	TRBD1	CASTGTDTYEQYF	TGTGCCAGTACCGGGACAGATACTTACGAGCAGTACTTC
TRBV5-1	TRBJ2-7	.	.	CASSEDFSYEQYF	TGCGCCAGCAGCGAGGACTTCTCCTACGAGCAGTACTTC
TRBV28	TRBJ1-2	.	.	CASRAQGRLNGYTF	TGTGCCAGCAGAGCACAGGGACGCCTTAATGGCTACACCTTC
TRBV6-5	TRBJ1-1	.	.	CASAQGYTEAFF	TGTGCCAGCGCACAGGGCTACACTGAAGCTTTCTTT
TRBV7-8	TRBJ2-3	.	TRBD1	CASATGGSADTQYF	TGTGCCAGTGCCACAGGGGGTAGCGCAGATACGCAGTATTTT
TRBV7-6	TRBJ1-3	.	.	CASSSYRDGAGNTIYF	TGTGCCAGCAGCTCATACAGGGACGGGGCTGGAAACACCATATATTTT
TRBV5-4	TRBJ2-3	.	.	CASSSFEADTQYF	TGTGCCAGCAGCTCATTTGAGGCAGATACGCAGTATTTT
TRBV7-6	TRBJ1-3	.	.	CASSLGSRASGNTIYF	TGTGCCAGCAGCTTAGGATCCAGGGCCAGTGGAAACACCATATATTTT
TRBV3-1/TRBV3-2	TRBJ2-2	.	TRBD1	CASSQVDRGHTGELFF	TGTGCCAGCAGCCAAGTGGACAGGGGACACACCGGGGAGCTGTTTTTT
TRBV2	TRBJ2-7	.	TRBD1	CASRMTGTLSYEQYF	TGTGCCAGCAGGATGACAGGGACCCTCTCCTACGAGCAGTACTTC
TRBV7-2	TRBJ2-2	.	.	CASSFLGNTGELFF	TGTGCCAGCAGCTTTCTAGGTAACACCGGGGAGCTGTTTTTT
TRBV6-5	TRBJ2-3	.	TRBD1	CASSLQGPYTDTQYF	TGTGCCAGCAGTCTACAGGGGCCGTACACAGATACGCAGTATTTT
TRBV6-5	TRBJ2-3	.	.	CATRTETRAQYF	TGTGCCACCAGGACGGAGACTCGGGCGCAGTATTTT
TRBV10-3	TRBJ2-3	.	TRBD2	CAISESRLAGGTGTQYF	TGTGCCATCAGTGAGTCGCGGCTAGCGGGAGGAACTGGTACGCAGTATTTT
TRBV4-2	TRBJ1-4	.	.	CASRGGGTTNEKLFF	TGTGCCAGCCGGGGGGGCGGAACAACTAATGAAAAACTGTTTTTT
TRBV5-4	TRBJ1-2	.	TRBD1	CASSRTGGSGYTF	TGTGCCAGCAGCCGGACAGGAGGAAGTGGCTACACCTTC
TRBV18	TRBJ1-1	.	TRBD1	CASSTGGHTEAFF	TGTGCCAGTTCGACAGGGGGGCACACTGAAGCTTTCTTT
TRBV28	TRBJ2-2	.	TRBD2	CASSPHSGNSGELFF	TGTGCCAGCAGTCCCCATAGCGGGAATTCCGGGGAGCTGTTTTTT
TRBV7-2	TRBJ1-1	.	TRBD1	CASSSRQGANTEAFF	TGTGCCAGCAGCTCCCGACAGGGAGCGAACACTGAAGCTTTCTTT
TRBV29-1	TRBJ2-2	.	TRBD1	CSGGQQNTGELFF	TGCAGCGGGGGACAGCAGAACACCGGGGAGCTGTTTTTT
TRBV15	TRBJ1-1	.	.	CATGGRGNTEAFF	TGTGCCACCGGAGGACGGGGGAACACTGAAGCTTTCTTT
TRBV18	TRBJ1-2	.	.	CASSPGPGAIYGYTF	TGTGCCAGCTCACCAGGGCCAGGGGCTATCTATGGCTACACCTTC
TRBV3-1/TRBV3-2	TRBJ1-1	.	.	CASSQVGGNTEAFF	TGTGCCAGCAGCCAAGTAGGCGGGAACACTGAAGCTTTCTTT
TRBV9	TRBJ1-4	.	.	CASSVEPGKKLFF	TGTGCCAGCAGCGTAGAACCGGGGAAAAAACTGTTTTTT
TRBV7-9	TRBJ2-5	.	.	CASSRDSEETQYF	TGTGCCAGCAGCCGAGACTCGGAAGAGACCCAGTACTTC
TRBV15	TRBJ2-2	.	TRBD2	CATSITLAENTGELFF	TGTGCCACCAGCATCACACTAGCGGAGAACACCGGGGAGCTGTTTTTT
TRBV29-1	TRBJ1-1	.	.	CSARTVNTEAFF	TGCAGCGCCCGGACAGTGAACACTGAAGCTTTCTTT
TRBV6-5	TRBJ1-2	.	.	CASSPLDRNYGYTF	TGTGCCAGCAGCCCACTCGACAGGAACTATGGCTACACCTTC
TRBV5-1	TRBJ2-5	.	TRBD2	CASSPVAGEETQYF	TGCGCCAGCAGCCCTGTAGCGGGAGAAGAGACCCAGTACTTC
TRBV27	TRBJ2-1	.	TRBD1	CASSGTVVHEQFF	TGTGCCAGCTCCGGGACAGTGGTCCATGAGCAGTTCTTC
TRBV7-2	TRBJ2-5	.	TRBD2	CASSPSTSGSKGLETQYF	TGTGCCAGCAGCCCATCCACGAGCGGGAGTAAGGGTTTGGAGACCCAGTACTTC
TRBV24-1	TRBJ2-3	.	.	CATSDQGLSTDTQYF	TGTGCCACCAGTGACCAGGGTCTCAGCACAGATACGCAGTATTTT
TRBV18	TRBJ2-2	once	TRBD1	CASSPGQQNTGELFF	TGTGCCAGCTCGCCGGGACAGCAGAACACCGGGGAGCTGTTTTTT
TRBV19	TRBJ2-2	.	TRBD2	CASRVAGGKTGELFF	TGTGCCAGTAGAGTAGCGGGAGGTAAAACCGGGGAGCTGTTTTTT
TRBV19	TRBJ1-1	.	.	CASSIRGGNTEAFF	TGTGCCAGTAGTATCAGAGGGGGGAACACTGAAGCTTTCTTT
TRBV5-1	TRBJ2-7	once	TRBD2	CASSFSGGDYSYEQYF	TGCGCCAGCAGCTTTTCGGGGGGTGACTACTCCTACGAGCAGTACTTC
TRBV7-2	TRBJ2-5	.	.	CASSFTGETQYF	TGTGCCAGCAGCTTTACGGGAGAGACCCAGTACTTC
TRBV5-8	TRBJ1-2	.	TRBD1	CASSANRGAGGYTF	TGTGCCAGCAGCGCAAACAGGGGCGCCGGTGGCTACACCTTC
TRBV10-3	TRBJ2-5	.	.	CAISDNGEDQQETQYF	TGTGCCATCAGTGATAACGGGGAGGACCAACAAGAGACCCAGTACTTC
TRBV27	TRBJ1-5	.	.	CASSSRGGGQPQHF	TGTGCCAGCAGTTCCCGAGGGGGTGGGCAGCCCCAGCATTTT
TRBV7-9	TRBJ2-5	.	.	CASREAASPQETQYF	TGTGCCAGCAGGGAAGCGGCTAGTCCGCAAGAGACCCAGTACTTC
TRBV4-1	TRBJ1-4	many	.	CASSQDVAGTNEKLFF	TGCGCCAGCAGCCAAGATGTTGCAGGGACTAATGAAAAACTGTTTTTT
TRBV28	TRBJ1-5	.	.	CASSRTVYSNQPQHF	TGTGCCAGCAGCCGGACAGTTTATAGCAATCAGCCCCAGCATTTT
TRBV9	TRBJ2-2	.	TRBD1	CASSAGQGTGELFF	TGTGCCAGCAGCGCCGGACAGGGGACCGGGGAGCTGTTTTTT